Sequencing of this T cell receptor (beta chain) was carried out in a study of spatial heterogeneity in lung cancer. As for the study in general: A module score for T cells, taken from matched bulk RNA-seq, correlated strongly with TCR transcript counts in tumor regions. On average, each unique TCR and UMI combination appeared more than ten times in raw reads. Study-wide results and limits: Tumoral mutation counts were tracked by counts of expanded intratumoral alpha and beta TCRs.

Indicated time point: sample taken at primary tumor resection. The donors were approximately 70 patients with non-small cell lung cancer that was early-stage and untreated. Whole RNA obtained from tumor, nontumor lung or frozen PBMC underwent sequencing without sorting. Each CDR3 protein is one row after TCRdb ran MiXCR on the 5' RACE reads. The table has about 13,000 distinct CDR3 sequences, 4.5% to 5.5% seen once. The CDR3 covers 16 residues. Germline V lookup: CDR1 DFQATT, CDR2 SNEGSKA (reference sequence). V shed 5 bases, J shed 4 bases, and the junction held 12 bases outside the gene matches. This clonotype was observed a handful of times. Antigen specificity is unknown.

The specimen comprised lung tumor tissue, sampled at surgery. The sequence derives from a male donor with early-stage non-small cell lung cancer. The genes are TRBV20-1 and TRBJ2-2; 8 bases agree with TRBD2. The CDR3 DNA is TGCAGTGCTTCCACCGGGACTAGAGTTGGCACCGGGGAGCTGTTTTTT. It specifies CSASTGTRVGTGELFF.